The 30 T cell receptor beta chains listed next were all sequenced from one sample in a study of blood T cell repertoires in COVID-19. Only in-frame clones appear in the TCRdb table, and some are missing; sequencing was by immunoSEQ multiplex PCR. The profile shows fewer than 450,000 clones, about 90% of them singletons. Material: peripheral blood. These receptor sequences come from a woman in her 70s with COVID-19, enrolled during active disease.

The V call is TRBV7-3, the J call TRBJ2-5, with D uncertain. This CDR3 region has 15 residues. V was shortened by 0 bases and J by 0 bases, with 8 bases between the two germline ends. The germline gives CDR1 SGHTA, CDR2 FQGTGA. In DNA, the CDR3 is TGTGCCAGCAGCTTAACCGCGGAGTACCAAGAGACCCAGTACTTC. It encodes CASSLTAEYQETQYF.

V and J are TRBV7-9 and TRBJ1-4, with D possibly matching TRBD1 (6 bases). Between the trimmed V and J ends, which lost 5 bases and 3 bases, there was a span of 13 bases. Germline V lookup: CDR1 SEHNR, CDR2 FQNEAQ (reference sequence). The CDR3 loop spans 15 amino acids. The DNA for the CDR3 is TGTGCCAGCAGCCTACGACAGGACCCTAATGAAAAACTGTTTTTT. As protein: CASSLRQDPNEKLFF.

The chain is built from TRBV19 and TRBJ1-2; tentative D call: TRBD1 (6 bases). Germline-derived CDR1 and CDR2 are LNHDA and SQIVND (reference sequence). The V end lost 4 bases, the J end lost 2 bases, and 11 bases lay between the germline ends. The CDR3 has 14 amino acids. The CDR3: CASSTPGANYGYTF. The CDR3 nucleotides read TGTGCCAGTAGTACCCCAGGGGCCAACTATGGCTACACCTTC.

V usage is TRBV1 and J usage is TRBJ1-5; the table gives TRBD1 as D, unverified against the DNA. TRBV1 is reported as a pseudogene. This CDR3 contains 18 residues. The CDR3: CTSSPLGGQGDLWEPQHF. The CDR3 nucleotides read TGCACCAGCAGCCCGCTCGGGGGACAGGGGGATCTCTGGGAGCCCCAGCATTTT.

The chain links TRBV11-3 to TRBJ1-6; 12 bases match TRBD1. The CDR3 sequence is 14 residues long. The V gene's germline CDR1 is SGHNT and CDR2 YENEEA. V lost 4 bases to trimming and J lost 10 bases; unmatched junction nucleotides: 2. CDR3: CASSSGTGGSPLHF. CDR3 DNA: TGTGCCAGCAGCTCCGGGACAGGGGGCTCACCCCTCCACTTT.

The chain has TRBV5-1 and TRBJ2-3, with no clear D. The CDR3 is 13 amino acids. CDR1 and CDR2 from the germline V gene are SGHRS and YFSETQ. The V and J ends lost 1 base and 5 bases respectively, with 8 bases between them. CDR3 region: CASSLLVRDTQYF. In DNA, the CDR3 is TGCGCCAGCAGCTTGTTAGTACGAGATACGCAGTATTTT.

CDR3 protein: CASSSTLQGWDEKLFF. In DNA, the CDR3 is TGTGCCAGCAGCTCCACCTTACAGGGGTGGGATGAAAAACTGTTTTTT. The V call is TRBV7-2, the J call TRBJ1-4; TRBD1 matches 7 bases. J lost 6 bases, V lost 4 bases, and 11 bases had no gene match. CDR3 length: 16 amino acids. In germline, CDR1 is SGHTA, CDR2 FQGNSA.

The CDR3 sequence is CASSQQGSANEKLFF. The CDR3 nucleotides are TGTGCCAGCTCACAACAGGGGTCAGCTAATGAAAAACTGTTTTTT. The J gene is TRBJ1-4, the V gene TRBV18, with TRBD1 matching over 7 bases. The CDR3 runs 15 residues. Germline loops: CDR1 KGHSH, CDR2 LQKENI. V gave up 4 bases and J gave up 3 bases; unmatched junction bases: 5. The variable domain in full, completed from reference TRBV18 and TRBJ1-4, reads NAGVMQNPRHLVRRRGQEARLRCSPMKGHSHVYWYRQLPEEGLKFMVYLQKENIIDESGMPKERFSAEFPKEGPSILRIQQVVRGDSAAYFCASSQQGSANEKLFFGSGTQLSVL.

This clone was detected once. The chain carries TRBV27 and TRBJ1-2; 10 positions match TRBD1. Germline CDR1 reads MNHEY; CDR2 reads SMNVEV (reference sequence). The CDR3 contains 14 residues. The V and J ends lost 4 bases and 7 bases, in that order; junction bases with no gene match: 6. CDR3 sequence (DNA): TGTGCCAGCAGTTGGGGGACAGGGGCACGTGGCTACACCTTC. Its protein product is CASSWGTGARGYTF.

The chain carries TRBV10-3 and TRBJ2-1, with TRBD2 matching over 9 bases. This CDR3 contains 15 residues. The J segment lost 2 bases and the V segment lost 6 bases, leaving 5 bases of the junction unmatched. Germline assignment: CDR1 ENHRY and CDR2 SYGVKD. CDR3 in amino acids: CAISPRLAAYNEQFF. CDR3 nucleotide sequence: TGTGCCATCAGCCCCAGACTAGCGGCCTACAATGAGCAGTTCTTC.

This sequence joins TRBV14 and TRBJ1-2; TRBD1 agrees at 12 bases. V shed 2 bases and J 3 bases; nucleotides not matched to a gene: 4. The germline V gene encodes CDR1 SGHDN and CDR2 FVKESK. CDR3 length: 16 residues. CDR3 protein: CASSQLGQGADYGYTF. As DNA, the CDR3 is TGTGCCAGCAGCCAATTGGGACAGGGGGCGGACTATGGCTACACCTTC.

The V gene is TRBV20-1, the J gene TRBJ2-7, with 8 bases that match TRBD2. J was trimmed by 0 bases and V by 3 bases; bases with no gene match: 10. The germline V gene encodes CDR1 DFQATT and CDR2 SNEGSKA (reference sequence). The CDR3 loop spans 16 amino acids. DNA of the CDR3: TGCAGTGCTAGTCAGACGAGCGGGGGCTACTCCTACGAGCAGTACTTC. This translates into CSASQTSGGYSYEQYF.

The genes are TRBV2 and TRBJ1-5; 7 bases are a match to TRBD1. The length of the CDR3 is 16 residues. The trim removed 6 bases at V and 2 bases at J, leaving 10 bases unmatched. Germline V gene data show CDR1 as SNHLY and CDR2 as FYNNEI. CDR3: CASSQGEGSRNQPQHF. CDR3 DNA: TGTGCCAGCAGCCAGGGGGAAGGTTCCCGCAATCAGCCCCAGCATTTT.

The V gene is TRBV4-3, the J gene TRBJ2-5, with D possibly TRBD2 on 6 matching bases. CDR3 length equals 15 residues. CDR1 is LGHNA and CDR2 is YSLEER in the germline V gene. Trimming left V 4 bases short and J 1 base short, with 13 bases between. The CDR3 sequence is CASSRGTGIQETQYF. CDR3 nucleotide sequence: TGCGCCAGCAGCCGGGGGACTGGGATCCAAGAGACCCAGTACTTC.

V and J are TRBV29-1 and TRBJ2-2; D is uncertain. V lost 4 bases, J lost 4 bases, and 10 bases lay in between. The germline V gene has CDR1 SQVTM and CDR2 ANQGSEA. The length of the CDR3 is 13 residues. The chain's CDR3 is CSVVLSRTGELFF. DNA of the CDR3: TGCAGCGTTGTGTTAAGCCGCACCGGGGAGCTGTTTTTT.

J is TRBJ1-6 and V is TRBV11-2; perhaps TRBD1 as D (6 bases). From germline, CDR1 is SGHAT and CDR2 FQNNGV. V lost 1 base to trimming and J lost 10 bases, with 17 bases between them. There are 16 residues in the CDR3. This CDR3 reads CASSLVPGTIGSPLHF. In nucleotides, the CDR3 is TGTGCCAGCAGCTTAGTCCCCGGGACAATAGGGTCACCCCTCCACTTT.

This clone was recorded only once. This sequence joins TRBV30 and TRBJ1-6, with TRBD1 as a possible D gene (5 bases). Germline-derived CDR1 and CDR2 are GTSNPN and SVGIG (reference sequence). CDR3 length equals 14 residues. V lost 0 bases and J lost 9, with 12 bases in between. CDR3 in DNA: TGTGCCTGGAGTGTACGGGGGATGGGTTCACCCCTCCACTTT. Its protein is CAWSVRGMGSPLHF.

The V and J genes are TRBV4-1 and TRBJ2-1; D may be TRBD1 (5 bases). The germline CDR1 and CDR2 sequences are MGHRA and YSYEKL. V shed 0 bases and J shed 1 base, with 10 bases lying between them. This CDR3 has 16 residues. CDR3 in DNA: TGCGCCAGCAGCCAAGACAGGGTATCATCCTACAATGAGCAGTTCTTC. It specifies CASSQDRVSSYNEQFF.

V usage is TRBV28 and J usage is TRBJ2-2; 8 bases line up with TRBD1. This CDR3 is 17 amino acids long. The germline gives CDR1 MDHEN, CDR2 SYDVKM. The V and J ends lost 5 bases and 2 bases, in that order; junction bases with no gene match: 10. CDR3 nucleotide sequence: TGTGCCAGCAGTGGATACCGGGACAGGCAAAACACCGGGGAGCTGTTTTTT. This translates into CASSGYRDRQNTGELFF.

This chain uses TRBV5-4 with TRBJ1-1, with D hard to call. The germline gives CDR1 SGHNT, CDR2 YYREEE (reference sequence). The V end lost 3 bases, the J end lost 1 base, and 7 bases lay between the germline ends. This CDR3 has 13 amino acids. CDR3 amino acids: CASSSSRNTEAFF. The CDR3 nucleotides are TGTGCCAGCAGCTCCTCGAGGAACACTGAAGCTTTCTTT.

The genes are TRBV25-1 and TRBJ1-1; D may be TRBD1 (6 bases). This CDR3 has 14 residues. Germline values: CDR1 MGHDK, CDR2 SYGVNS. Trimming took off 5 bases at V and 5 bases at J, with 15 bases between the two ends. The CDR3 here is CASSPTGRGTEAFF. DNA for the CDR3: TGTGCCAGCAGTCCCACCGGGAGGGGGACTGAAGCTTTCTTT.

V and J are TRBV5-8 and TRBJ1-1; maybe TRBD1 (6 bases). The ends were cut back, 2 bases at V and 4 bases at J, with 12 bases in the middle. This CDR3 contains 14 residues. Germline CDR1 is SGHTS and CDR2 is YDEGEE. This chain's CDR3 is CASSFYREITEAFF. CDR3 nucleotides: TGTGCCAGCAGCTTCTACAGGGAAATCACTGAAGCTTTCTTT.

The chain combines TRBV4-3 with TRBJ1-4; the match to TRBD1 covers 9 bases. The CDR3 spans 15 residues. The germline gives CDR1 LGHNA, CDR2 YSLEER. The V gene end was trimmed by 4 bases and the J gene end by 4 bases; junction bases not matched to a gene: 4. DNA for the CDR3: TGCGCCAGCAGCCTGAAGGACAGGGGTAATGAAAAACTGTTTTTT. Protein product: CASSLKDRGNEKLFF.

The V and J genes are TRBV6-1 and TRBJ1-2, with TRBD1 matching over 11 bases. This CDR3 spans 15 amino acids. The germline gives CDR1 MNHNS, CDR2 SASEGT. After removal of 2 bases from V and 9 bases from J, the junction contained 8 bases not matched to a gene. CDR3 sequence: CASSELPGQGVSYTF. CDR3 bases: TGTGCCAGCAGTGAATTACCGGGACAGGGGGTGAGCTACACCTTC.

The gene calls are TRBV9 and TRBJ2-3; D is possibly TRBD2 (6 bases). With 3 bases removed from V and 0 bases from J, the gap between germline ends came to 17 bases. The CDR3 has 17 amino acids. CDR1 is SGDLS, CDR2 YYNGEE, per germline. CDR3 DNA sequence: TGTGCCAGCAGCGCACCGGCGGGGCGCTCTAGCACAGATACGCAGTATTTT. Amino acid sequence: CASSAPAGRSSTDTQYF.

The chain recombines TRBV9 with TRBJ2-1; 8 nucleotides align to TRBD2. Trimming removed 3 bases from V and 6 bases from J; junction bases left unmatched: 14. CDR1 is SGDLS and CDR2 is YYNGEE in the germline V gene. CDR3 length equals 17 residues. CDR3 sequence (DNA): TGTGCCAGCAGCGCCCGCCCGGGACTAGGTGGGGGCAATGAGCAGTTCTTC. Its translation: CASSARPGLGGGNEQFF. The full variable domain, rest sourced from reference TRBV9 and TRBJ2-1, is DSGVTQTPKHLITATGQRVTLRCSPRSGDLSVYWYQQSLDQGLQFLIQYYNGEERAKGNILERFSAQQFPDLHSELNLSSLELGDSALYFCASSARPGLGGGNEQFFGPGTRLTVL.

This clone has just one count. The rearrangement joins TRBV10-3 to TRBJ1-2; the match to TRBD1 covers 8 bases. The trim removed 11 bases at V and 0 bases at J, leaving 8 bases unmatched. This CDR3 region has 14 residues. CDR1 is ENHRY, CDR2 SYGVKD, per germline. CDR3 sequence: CAVQPGGSNYGYTF. The DNA of the CDR3 is TGTGCCGTGCAACCAGGGGGCTCTAACTATGGCTACACCTTC.

The chain is built from TRBV9 and TRBJ2-3; TRBD2 is a possible D gene (7 bases). The CDR3 length is 15 residues. Per the germline V gene, CDR1 is SGDLS and CDR2 is YYNGEE. With 2 bases removed from V and 4 bases from J, the gap between germline ends came to 14 bases. CDR3 nucleotide sequence: TGTGCCAGCAGCGTCGAGGGGGGGGGCCCAGATACGCAGTATTTT. Protein sequence: CASSVEGGGPDTQYF.

The rearrangement links TRBV11-2 to TRBJ1-1; TRBD1 agrees at 10 bases. The V segment lost 5 bases and the J segment 4 bases; nucleotides outside the gene matches: 7. This CDR3 region has 15 residues. Germline V gene data show CDR1 as SGHAT and CDR2 as FQNNGV. The chain's CDR3 is CASSATGGFSTEAFF. DNA for the CDR3: TGTGCCAGCAGCGCGACAGGGGGCTTTAGCACTGAAGCTTTCTTT.

The chain couples TRBV4-2 to TRBJ2-1, with 11 bases fitting TRBD2. Trimming took 1 base from V and 3 from J; bases not matched to a gene: 5. The CDR3 sequence is 17 residues long. Germline V gene lookup returns CDR1 LGHNA and CDR2 YNFKEQ. Here the CDR3 DNA reads TGTGCCAGCAGCCAAGCCCCGGGACTAGCGGACTACAATGAGCAGTTCTTC. Translation: CASSQAPGLADYNEQFF.